The T cell receptor (beta chain) described here comes from a study of T cells of healthy individuals. Using its own MiXCR run on the 5' RACE reads, TCRdb lists one record per CDR3 protein. The sample yields tens of thousands of distinct CDR3 sequences, roughly 16% seen once. CDR3 length: 13 residues. The germline V and J ends were trimmed by 5 bases and 3 bases, with 10 bases remaining between them. The germline V gene encodes CDR1 SGHVS and CDR2 FNYEAQ. The receptor comes from a human donor in good health. The chain has TRBV7-6 and TRBJ1-1; D is undetermined. This CDR3 is CASSARADTEAFF. The CDR3 DNA reads as TGTGCCAGCAGCGCAAGGGCGGACACTGAAGCTTTCTTT.